This T cell receptor beta chain is drawn from a study of cytomegalovirus exposure and HLA in healthy donors. This PCR relied on a set of 60 Vbeta primers and 13 Jbeta primers. Generated by immunoSEQ multiplex PCR, the TCRdb table keeps only in-frame clones and is missing some. The table counts 150,000 to 200,000 clones; 0.75% to 0.85% lies in the top ten. Overall study findings and caveats: As a later analysis revealed, the rate of TCR association differed by HLA locus, with DRB1 most and HLA-C fewest. Listed as cytomegalovirus-associated were 150 or so TCR beta chains.

Notes on this clone: As yet, its antigen is unknown.

Germline V gives CDR1 LNHNV, CDR2 YYDKDF (reference sequence). Trimming pared 0 bases from V and 4 bases from J, leaving 7 bases between. The CDR3 runs 13 residues. Sequenced input: PBMCs. The source is a woman aged 18-29 years in good health and CMV-seropositive. The J gene is TRBJ2-7, the V gene TRBV15; D is undetermined. CDR3 nucleotides: TGTGCCACCAGCAGAGATCACGGTTACGAGCAGTACTTC. This encodes CATSRDHGYEQYF. Complete variable domain (other parts from reference TRBV15 and TRBJ2-7): DAMVIQNPRYQVTQFGKPVTLSCSQTLNHNVMYWYQQKSSQAPKLLFHYYDKDFNNEADTPDNFQSRRPNTSFCFLDIRSPGLGDTAMYLCATSRDHGYEQYFGPGTRLTVT.